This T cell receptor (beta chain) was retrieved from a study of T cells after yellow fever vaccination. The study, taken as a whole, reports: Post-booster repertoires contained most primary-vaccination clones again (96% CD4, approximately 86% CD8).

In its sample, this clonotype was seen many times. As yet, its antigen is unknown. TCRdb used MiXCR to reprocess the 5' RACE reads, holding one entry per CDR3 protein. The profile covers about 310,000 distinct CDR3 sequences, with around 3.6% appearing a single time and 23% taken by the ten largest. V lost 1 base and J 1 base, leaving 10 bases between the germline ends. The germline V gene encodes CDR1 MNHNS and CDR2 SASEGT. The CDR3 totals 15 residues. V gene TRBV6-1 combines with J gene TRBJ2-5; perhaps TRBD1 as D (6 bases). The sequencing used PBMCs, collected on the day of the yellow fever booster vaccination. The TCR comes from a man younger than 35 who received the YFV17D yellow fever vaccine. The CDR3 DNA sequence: TGTGCCAGCAGTGAAGTGCAGGGGCTCCAAGAGACCCAGTACTTC. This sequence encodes CASSEVQGLQETQYF.